These 25 T cell receptor beta chains were sequenced from one sample in a study of blood T cell repertoires in COVID-19. Profiled with immunoSEQ multiplex PCR; TCRdb holds only in-frame clones, not every one. The table lists roughly 440,000 clones, roughly 88% of them singletons. The sample consisted of peripheral blood. The receptors originated from a woman aged 45 to 65 with COVID-19, enrolled during active disease.

The J gene is TRBJ2-2, the V gene TRBV7-9; possibly TRBD2 for D (6 bases). The V gene's germline CDR1 is SEHNR and CDR2 FQNEAQ (reference sequence). Trimming removed 11 bases from V and 5 bases from J, with 18 bases in between. The CDR3 runs 14 residues. Here the CDR3 DNA reads TGTGCCCTCGTCGTCAGCGGGTCAACCGGGGAGCTGTTTTTT. It is translated as CALVVSGSTGELFF. Filled out from reference TRBV7-9 and TRBJ2-2, the complete variable domain reads DTGVSQNPRHKITKRGQNVTFRCDPISEHNRLYWYRQTLGQGPEFLTYFQNEAQLEKSRLLSDRFSAERPKGSFSTLEIQRTEQGDSAMYLCALVVSGSTGELFFGEGSRLTVL.

This chain uses TRBV5-1 with TRBJ2-3, with D tentatively TRBD2 (6 bases). The V end was cut by 1 base, the J end by 0 bases, with 15 bases between. The CDR3 is made up of 17 amino acids. Looked up from germline, CDR1 is SGHRS and CDR2 is YFSETQ. The CDR3 DNA sequence: TGCGCCAGCAGCTTGACCTCCCATGGGACTAGCACAGATACGCAGTATTTT. Protein: CASSLTSHGTSTDTQYF.

The chain recombines TRBV10-3 with TRBJ1-1, with unresolved D. Per the germline V gene, CDR1 is ENHRY and CDR2 is SYGVKD. The V end lost 4 bases, the J end lost 1 base, and 13 bases lay between the germline ends. The CDR3 runs 15 residues. This chain's CDR3 is CAISGGRLANTEAFF. The CDR3, as DNA: TGTGCCATCAGTGGTGGCAGGCTGGCGAACACTGAAGCTTTCTTT.

V and J are TRBV6-1 and TRBJ1-2; the D gene is possibly TRBD1 (6 bases). The CDR3 consists of 14 residues. V lost 2 bases, J lost 7 bases, and 14 bases lay in between. Looked up from germline, CDR1 is MNHNS and CDR2 is SASEGT. CDR3 residues: CASSEPGDNGGYTF. CDR3 nucleotides: TGTGCCAGCAGTGAACCAGGGGATAACGGTGGCTACACCTTC.

The chain carries TRBV9 and TRBJ1-4; D is unresolved. The CDR3 has 14 amino acids. Germline assignment: CDR1 SGDLS and CDR2 YYNGEE. V lost 1 base, J lost 4 bases, and 8 bases lay in between. In DNA form, the CDR3 reads TGTGCCAGCAGCGTATCGGGAGATAATGAAAAACTGTTTTTT. This sequence encodes CASSVSGDNEKLFF.

The chain recombines TRBV5-1 with TRBJ1-1; unclear D gene. The CDR3 has 14 residues. V lost 1 base, J lost 1 base, and 8 bases lay in between. Germline CDR1 reads SGHRS; CDR2 reads YFSETQ. The CDR3 DNA is TGCGCCAGCAGCTTGCTGCGGGGGAACACTGAAGCTTTCTTT. It specifies CASSLLRGNTEAFF. Looking up the rest from reference TRBV5-1 and TRBJ1-1 gives the full variable domain: KAGVTQTPRYLIKTRGQQVTLSCSPISGHRSVSWYQQTPGQGLQFLFEYFSETQRNKGNFPGRFSGRQFSNSRSEMNVSTLELGDSALYLCASSLLRGNTEAFFGQGTRLTVV.

This clone was recorded a few times. The CDR3 loop is CASSPTGADFGGYTF. CDR3 sequence (DNA): TGTGCCAGCAGCCCGACAGGGGCCGACTTCGGTGGCTACACCTTC. V gene TRBV7-6 combines with J gene TRBJ1-2, with TRBD1 matching over 8 bases. CDR1 and CDR2 from the germline V gene are SGHVS and FNYEAQ. The CDR3 is made up of 15 amino acids. V lost 5 bases and J lost 7; bases outside the gene matches: 12.

In DNA, the CDR3 is TGTGCCAGCACCTATCGGGAGAGGGGATGGGGACAGCCCCAGCATTTT. Protein: CASTYRERGWGQPQHF. The chain uses TRBV6-6 and TRBJ1-5; tentative D call: TRBD1 (5 bases). This CDR3 comprises 16 residues. Germline values: CDR1 MNHNY, CDR2 SVGAGI (reference sequence). The germline V and J ends were trimmed by 7 bases and 7 bases, with 23 bases remaining between them.

This rearrangement joins TRBV9 to TRBJ2-5, with 11 bases matching TRBD2. Looked up from germline, CDR1 is SGDLS and CDR2 is YYNGEE. This CDR3 has 14 residues. J lost 5 bases, V lost 4 bases, and 4 bases had no gene match. The CDR3 sequence: CASSLAGGAETQYF. As DNA, the CDR3 is TGTGCCAGCAGCCTAGCGGGGGGTGCGGAGACCCAGTACTTC.

In its sample, this clone was seen once. CDR3 protein: CASSYAETSPLHF. CDR3 bases: TGTGCCAGCAGCTACGCGGAAACTTCACCCCTCCACTTT. The V and J genes are TRBV7-9 and TRBJ1-6; D not resolved. Germline V gene data show CDR1 as SEHNR and CDR2 as FQNEAQ (reference sequence). The CDR3 is 13 residues long. Trimming removed 4 bases at V and 9 bases at J, with 10 bases between.

V is TRBV5-6 and J is TRBJ1-2; D unresolved. This CDR3 is 13 amino acids long. From germline, CDR1 is SGHDT and CDR2 YYEEEE. The V and J ends lost 4 bases and 6 bases respectively, with 13 bases between them. CDR3 sequence reads: CASSRTRLDGYTF. In DNA form, the CDR3 reads TGTGCCAGCAGCAGAACCCGACTCGATGGCTACACCTTC.

The genes are TRBV19 and TRBJ2-1; the D is unclear. Germline loops: CDR1 LNHDA, CDR2 SQIVND (reference sequence). The CDR3 runs 15 residues. V shed 3 bases and J shed 5 bases, with 14 bases lying between them. As DNA, the CDR3 is TGTGCCAGTAGTATTTTCGACATCCCCCACAATGAGCAGTTCTTC. The encoded protein is CASSIFDIPHNEQFF.

The rearrangement links TRBV7-9 to TRBJ1-1; D not certain. CDR3 length: 11 residues. V dropped 2 bases and J dropped 10 bases, with 8 bases sitting between them. Germline V CDR1 and CDR2: SEHNR, FQNEAQ (reference sequence). DNA of the CDR3: TGTGCCAGCAGCTTATCACAAGTAGCTTTCTTT. Translation: CASSLSQVAFF.

The CDR3: CASRGGNTIYF. CDR3 coding DNA: TGTGCCAGCAGGGGGGGGAACACCATATATTTT. The genes are TRBV2 and TRBJ1-3; maybe TRBD1 (5 bases). The germline gives CDR1 SNHLY, CDR2 FYNNEI. V lost 6 bases and J lost 7, with 7 bases in between. CDR3 length equals 11 residues.

The chain couples TRBV18 to TRBJ2-7, with D maybe TRBD1 (5 bases). CDR1 KGHSH and CDR2 LQKENI come from the germline V gene. This CDR3 contains 13 residues. With 4 bases removed from V and 3 bases from J, the gap between germline ends came to 10 bases. This CDR3 is CASSHGQDYEQYF. In DNA, the CDR3 is TGTGCCAGCTCACACGGACAAGACTACGAGCAGTACTTC.

The rearrangement links TRBV4-1 to TRBJ1-2; 8 bases line up with TRBD1. This CDR3 region has 15 residues. With 1 base clipped from V and 2 bases from J, the junction kept 3 bases outside the gene matches. Germline CDR1 reads MGHRA; CDR2 reads YSYEKL. This CDR3 reads CASSQVGQVNYGYTF. DNA of the CDR3: TGCGCCAGCAGCCAAGTGGGACAGGTCAACTATGGCTACACCTTC.

The J gene is TRBJ2-7, the V gene TRBV27; TRBD1 matches at 7 bases. Germline V gives CDR1 MNHEY, CDR2 SMNVEV (reference sequence). The CDR3 has 14 residues. V was clipped by 9 bases and J by 3 bases; unmatched bases: 11. CDR3 residues: CARDLDRYYYEQYF. CDR3 DNA sequence: TGTGCCAGGGACCTGGACAGGTACTACTACGAGCAGTACTTC.

This clone has only one observation. V usage is TRBV6-5 and J usage is TRBJ1-5; 10 positions match TRBD1. V lost 7 bases and J lost 7; bases outside the gene matches: 7. Germline CDR1 is MNHEY and CDR2 is SVGAGI. The length of the CDR3 is 14 residues. The CDR3 here is CASKRDRGEQPQHF. In DNA form, the CDR3 reads TGTGCCAGCAAGCGGGACAGGGGTGAGCAGCCCCAGCATTTT.

The table lists this clone with a count of one. This rearrangement joins TRBV30 to TRBJ2-7, with a weak D call TRBD2 (7 bases). CDR1 and CDR2 from the germline V gene are GTSNPN and SVGIG (reference sequence). The V and J ends lost 0 bases and 12 bases respectively, with 21 bases between them. The CDR3 extends over 14 amino acids. For the CDR3, the DNA is TGTGCCTGGAGTGTATATGCGGGGGCCAGACGGTGGTACTTC. Residues: CAWSVYAGARRWYF.

A single count supports this clone. The chain recombines TRBV5-6 with TRBJ2-7; D is possibly TRBD2 (6 bases). This CDR3 contains 13 residues. The germline CDR1 and CDR2 sequences are SGHDT and YYEEEE. The V and J ends lost 1 base and 5 bases respectively, with 10 bases between them. This CDR3 is CASSLRWGDEQYF. The CDR3 nucleotides read TGTGCCAGCAGCTTGCGCTGGGGGGACGAGCAGTACTTC.

The chain links TRBV6-1 to TRBJ1-5, with TRBD1 matching 8 bases. Germline-derived CDR1 and CDR2 are MNHNS and SASEGT. CDR3 length: 17 amino acids. The V segment lost 4 bases and the J segment 0 bases; nucleotides outside the gene matches: 8. The CDR3 protein is CASSGRTGRDSNQPQHF. CDR3 sequence (DNA): TGTGCCAGCAGTGGAAGGACAGGGCGGGATAGCAATCAGCCCCAGCATTTT.

The chain links TRBV29-1 to TRBJ1-2; TRBD1 matches at 7 bases. The CDR3 runs 14 residues. Germline V gene sequence: CDR1 SQVTM, CDR2 ANQGSEA. Trimming at V came to 6 bases and at J to 5 bases, leaving 12 bases not matched to a gene. CDR3 in amino acids: CSVALPGTEYGYTF. The DNA of the CDR3 is TGCAGCGTGGCCCTGCCCGGGACAGAGTATGGCTACACCTTC.

The rearrangement links TRBV11-3 to TRBJ2-1, with 7 bases lining up with TRBD2. The CDR3 runs 16 residues. The germline gives CDR1 SGHNT, CDR2 YENEEA. The J segment lost 0 bases and the V segment lost 5 bases, leaving 7 bases of the junction unmatched. This chain's CDR3 is CASSQQAGYSYNEQFF. In DNA, the CDR3 is TGTGCCAGCAGCCAACAAGCGGGGTACTCCTACAATGAGCAGTTCTTC.

This chain joins TRBV7-9 and TRBJ2-2; 7 nucleotides match TRBD2. Germline V gene sequence: CDR1 SEHNR, CDR2 FQNEAQ (reference sequence). The V gene end was trimmed by 6 bases and the J gene end by 1 base; junction bases not matched to a gene: 8. CDR3 size: 16 residues. The CDR3 region has the DNA TGTGCCAGCAGGGACTCGGCGGGAGTGAACACCGGGGAGCTGTTTTTT. Translation: CASRDSAGVNTGELFF.

This chain connects TRBV5-6 to TRBJ1-2, with TRBD1 matching 7 bases. From germline, CDR1 is SGHDT and CDR2 YYEEEE. After removal of 3 bases from V and 6 bases from J, the junction contained 11 bases not matched to a gene. This CDR3 comprises 15 residues. The CDR3 protein is CASSSLDRAVHGYTF. The CDR3 DNA follows: TGTGCCAGCAGCTCATTAGACAGGGCGGTACATGGCTACACCTTC.